This TCR beta chain appears in the sequencing data of a study of cytomegalovirus exposure and HLA in healthy donors. Study-level points and caveats: CMV serostatus was the sole immune exposure data available. Researchers counted some 150 TCR beta chains as cytomegalovirus-associated. The authors considered a cluster of highly shared sequence variants likely to be a sequencing artifact.

CDR3 length: 15 amino acids. The germline gives CDR1 LNHDA, CDR2 SQIVND (reference sequence). Trimming pared 3 bases from V and 1 base from J, leaving 10 bases between. Details on this clone: Its target is not known.

The study ran its PCR with 60 Vbeta and 13 Jbeta primers. Generated by immunoSEQ multiplex PCR, the TCRdb table keeps only in-frame clones and is missing some. The sample includes 63,000 or so clones, approximately 80% of them seen just once. The TCR was taken from a woman aged 25 to 39 in good health and CMV-seronegative. Sequencing input: PBMCs. J is TRBJ1-5 and V is TRBV19, with TRBD1 as a possible D gene (5 bases). The CDR3 here is CASSISPGSNQPQHF. The CDR3 DNA follows: TGTGCCAGTAGTATTTCTCCAGGGAGCAATCAGCCCCAGCATTTT.